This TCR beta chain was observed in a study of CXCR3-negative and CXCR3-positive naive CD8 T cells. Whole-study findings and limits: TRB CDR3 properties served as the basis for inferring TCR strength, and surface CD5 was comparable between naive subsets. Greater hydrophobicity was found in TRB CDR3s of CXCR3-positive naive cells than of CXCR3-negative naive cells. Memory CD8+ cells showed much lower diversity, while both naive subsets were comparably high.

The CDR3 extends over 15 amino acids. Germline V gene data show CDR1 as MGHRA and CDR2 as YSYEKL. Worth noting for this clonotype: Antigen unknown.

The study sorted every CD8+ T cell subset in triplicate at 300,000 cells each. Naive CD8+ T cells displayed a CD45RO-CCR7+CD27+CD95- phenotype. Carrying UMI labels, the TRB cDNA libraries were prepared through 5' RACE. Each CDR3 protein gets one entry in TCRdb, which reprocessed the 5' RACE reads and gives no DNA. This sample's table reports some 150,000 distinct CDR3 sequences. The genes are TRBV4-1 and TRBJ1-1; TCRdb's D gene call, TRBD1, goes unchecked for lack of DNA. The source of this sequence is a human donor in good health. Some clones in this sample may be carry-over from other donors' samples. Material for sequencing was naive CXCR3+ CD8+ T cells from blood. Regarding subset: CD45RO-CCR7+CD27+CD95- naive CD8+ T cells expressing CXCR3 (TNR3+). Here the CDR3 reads CASSHPQGLPTEAFF.